This is a list of T cell receptor beta chains from one sample in a study of T-cell reconstitution after alpha-beta-depleted transplantation in children. TCRdb re-called the PCR reads through MiXCR, storing one row per CDR3 protein. Of about 300,000 distinct CDR3 sequences listed, around 10% are singletons. This sample comprised PBMCs, obtained before TCRalphabeta/CD19-depleted stem cell transplant. These receptors all come from a boy younger than two with acute myeloid leukemia, due to receive a stem cell transplant. Each CDR3 is given with its conserved first and last residue.

TRBJ1-1 TRBV7-3 CASSLTLNTEAFF
TRBJ1-5 TRBV10-3 CAISSGQGNNQPQHF
TRBJ2-3 TRBV28 CALGEAGTDTQYF
TRBJ2-3 TRBV20-1 CSARDFGGSSGSTDTQYF
TRBJ2-1 TRBV5-1 CASSLIRGIAGGHEQFF
TRBJ2-2 TRBV10-2 CASSVGDREDTGELFF
TRBJ2-2 TRBV5-1 CASSLVGGLAGGSNTGELFF
TRBJ2-1 TRBV20-1 CSAKAGTSSNEQFF
TRBJ2-5 TRBV20-1 CSARRDRRETQYF
TRBJ2-3 TRBV24-1 CATSEISAGAVQYF
TRBJ2-5 TRBV5-3 CAMSSGLPGTQYF
TRBJ1-4 TRBV2 CASSDQGATNEKLFF
TRBJ1-2 TRBV18 CASSLATYGYTF
TRBJ2-1 TRBV5-1 CASSLPEDNEQFF
TRBJ2-5 TRBV20-1 CSARDLGRFQETQYF
TRBJ2-7 TRBV20-1 CIPQDRGRTYEQYF
TRBJ2-2 TRBV5-1 CASIGARSNTGELFF